A selection of T cell receptor beta chains follows, all from one sample in a study of blood T cell repertoires in COVID-19. Sequenced by immunoSEQ multiplex PCR; TCRdb stores in-frame clones only, minus some. The sample consists of hundreds of thousands of clones, roughly 89% of them appearing once. The sequenced sample was PBMCs or T cells enriched from blood (not recorded which). These receptors were taken from a woman in her twenties or thirties with acute COVID-19. The conserved cysteine and the conserved F or W are not part of the CDR3 here. The order of the fields is V gene, clone size, CDR3 protein. For some rows the clone size is stated as once, few or many, or as a class when expanded; others skip it.

v_gene: TRBV10-3; abundance: -; CDR3aa: AISESMRGIDGYT
v_gene: TRBV18; abundance: -; CDR3aa: ASSSREGTEAF
v_gene: TRBV21-1; abundance: once; CDR3aa: ASSNERGDYNEQF
v_gene: TRBV2; abundance: -; CDR3aa: ASTDREGNQPQH
v_gene: TRBV6-6; abundance: -; CDR3aa: ASYKAGPGELF
v_gene: TRBV27; abundance: -; CDR3aa: ASSPAAGSNQPQH
v_gene: TRBV11-1; abundance: -; CDR3aa: ASSHGTENEKLF
v_gene: TRBV7-8; abundance: -; CDR3aa: ASSLTTGDGYT
v_gene: TRBV30; abundance: -; CDR3aa: AWSGSSGGGETQY
v_gene: TRBV19; abundance: -; CDR3aa: ASSMNAGVGSEQF
v_gene: TRBV19; abundance: -; CDR3aa: ASSLAGKTYEQY
v_gene: TRBV7-8; abundance: -; CDR3aa: ASSVWRGEETQY
v_gene: TRBV21-1; abundance: -; CDR3aa: ASSLIGREYEQY
v_gene: TRBV7-9; abundance: -; CDR3aa: ASSSRTGLEQY
v_gene: TRBV4-2; abundance: -; CDR3aa: ASSQVETSGSYNEQF
v_gene: TRBV27; abundance: -; CDR3aa: ASNPAPTGMNTEAF
v_gene: TRBV4-1; abundance: -; CDR3aa: ASNGGIGTEAF
v_gene: TRBV30; abundance: -; CDR3aa: AWRLTVEAF
v_gene: TRBV7-2; abundance: -; CDR3aa: ASSLRQSDQPQH
v_gene: TRBV29-1; abundance: -; CDR3aa: SARTASNTGELF
v_gene: TRBV6-5; abundance: -; CDR3aa: ASSYGRGTSTDTQY
v_gene: TRBV6-4; abundance: -; CDR3aa: ASSDSIGGNQPQH
v_gene: TRBV7-9; abundance: -; CDR3aa: ASSFPDTEAF
v_gene: TRBV6-5; abundance: -; CDR3aa: ASIGGAVTYGYT
v_gene: TRBV29-1; abundance: -; CDR3aa: SVAEGQGSQPQH
v_gene: TRBV7-9; abundance: -; CDR3aa: ASSTSGTGGNQPQH
v_gene: TRBV30; abundance: -; CDR3aa: AWSPGTTEAF
v_gene: TRBV4-1; abundance: -; CDR3aa: ASSQGTAFGLYGYT
v_gene: TRBV19; abundance: -; CDR3aa: ASTREPSGLDTQY